This is a list of T cell receptor beta chains from one sample in a study of blood T cell repertoires in COVID-19. The protocol was immunoSEQ multiplex PCR, while the TCRdb copy is restricted to in-frame clones and leaves out a portion. The sample shows over 65,000 clones, around 80% of them seen only once. The material sequenced was peripheral blood. These receptor sequences come from a man in his sixties with COVID-19, enrolled during active disease. CDR3s include the opening cysteine and the closing phenylalanine or tryptophan. D genes are given only for firm matches. The size entry is marked missing in some rows and otherwise reads once, few, many or a size class.

j_call v_call cdr3_length d_call clone_size cdr3_nt cdr3_aa
TRBJ2-7 TRBV27 16 - - TGTGCCAGCAGTTTATCGGGGTTTGACAGTCCCTACGAGCAGTACTTC CASSLSGFDSPYEQYF
TRBJ2-7 TRBV19 12 TRBD1 once TGTTCTGCGACAGGGGGCAACGACGAGCAGTACTTC CSATGGNDEQYF
TRBJ2-1 TRBV20-1 14 TRBD2 - TGCAGTGCTAGTAGCCAGCGGGGGTACAATGAGCAGTTCTTC CSASSQRGYNEQFF
TRBJ1-3 TRBV7-2 15 - once TGTGCCAGCAGCTTAGGAGGGTTCTCTGGAAACACCATATATTTT CASSLGGFSGNTIYF
TRBJ2-5 TRBV3-1/TRBV3-2 15 - - TGTGCCAGCAGCCAACAAACAACGGCGGCAGAGACCCAGTACTTC CASSQQTTAAETQYF
TRBJ1-2 TRBV5-1 14 - - TGCGCCAGCAGCCCAGCGGGTCTGGCCTATGGCTACACCTTC CASSPAGLAYGYTF
TRBJ1-2 TRBV7-2 15 TRBD1 - TGTGCCAGCAGCATATCCTGGACAGGGATGGGTGGCTACACCTTC CASSISWTGMGGYTF
TRBJ1-2 TRBV19 14 TRBD1 - TGTGCCAGTAGGGCCGGGACAGGGATCTATGGCTACACCTTC CASRAGTGIYGYTF
TRBJ1-4 TRBV27 16 TRBD1 - TGTGCCAGCAGTTCGGGGACAGGGACCGCTAATGAAAAACTGTTTTTT CASSSGTGTANEKLFF
TRBJ2-1 TRBV5-4 12 - - TGTGCCAGCAGCATCTCAGGGGTCGAGCAGTTCTTC CASSISGVEQFF
TRBJ2-7 TRBV2 13 TRBD1 - TGTGCCAGCAGCCGTGGACAGGTCTACGAGCAGTACTTC CASSRGQVYEQYF
TRBJ2-5 TRBV7-6 16 TRBD1 - TGTGCCAGCAGCTTAGAGACAGGGGGGAATGTCGAGACCCAGTACTTC CASSLETGGNVETQYF
TRBJ2-3 TRBV11-2 15 - - TGTGCCAGCAGCTTAGCTAGCCTTAGCACAGATACGCAGTATTTT CASSLASLSTDTQYF
TRBJ2-7 TRBV7-6 15 TRBD1 - TGTGCCAGCAGCTTAAGAGCACAGGGGTACTACGAGCAGTACTTC CASSLRAQGYYEQYF
TRBJ2-7 TRBV29-1 12 - - TGCAGCGTCGCGGGACAGTACTACGAGCAGTACTTC CSVAGQYYEQYF
TRBJ2-7 TRBV29-1 13 TRBD2 - TGCAGCGTTGAGAGCGGGAACCCCTACGAGCAGTACTTC CSVESGNPYEQYF
TRBJ1-6 TRBV7-8 20 TRBD1 once TGTGCCAGCAGCTTAAACGCGGGACAGGGCCCTAGCTCCTATAATTCACCCCTCCACTTT CASSLNAGQGPSSYNSPLHF
TRBJ1-2 TRBV11-2 15 - - TGTGCCAGCAGCTCTTACAGTGGACTGGGCTATGGCTACACCTTC CASSSYSGLGYGYTF
TRBJ2-4 TRBV25-1 15 - - TGTGCCAGCAGTGAACCCAGTCTAGCCAAAAACATTCAGTACTTC CASSEPSLAKNIQYF
TRBJ2-3 TRBV9 16 - - TGTGCCAGCAGCGTCCCCGGGACACTGAGCACAGATACGCAGTATTTT CASSVPGTLSTDTQYF
TRBJ2-3 TRBV18 16 TRBD2 - TGTGCCAGCTCACCACTGACTAGCGGGAGCCCAGATACGCAGTATTTT CASSPLTSGSPDTQYF
TRBJ1-3 TRBV11-2 17 TRBD1 - TGTGCCAGCAGCTTAGTACAGGGGGGATCCTCTGGAAACACCATATATTTT CASSLVQGGSSGNTIYF
TRBJ1-2 TRBV20-1 13 - - TGCAGTGCTAGTAAGGATCAGGTCTTAGGCTACACCTTC CSASKDQVLGYTF
TRBJ2-2 TRBV18 13 - - TGTGCCAGCTCACCAACGGTCACCGGGGAGCTGTTTTTT CASSPTVTGELFF
TRBJ1-1 TRBV18 15 - - TGTGCCAGCTCAAAAACAGGGAAACCGAACACTGAAGCTTTCTTT CASSKTGKPNTEAFF
TRBJ2-1 TRBV2 18 TRBD2 - TGTGCCAGCAGTCGGACTAGCGGGAGGCTTATCTCCTACAATGAGCAGTTCTTC CASSRTSGRLISYNEQFF
TRBJ1-5 TRBV4-3 16 - - TGCGCCAGCAGCCAAGACAGGACAGAGTACAATCAGCCCCAGCATTTT CASSQDRTEYNQPQHF
TRBJ2-5 TRBV29-1 13 - - TGCAGCCTCCCAGCCCGCCGAGGGGAGACCCAGTACTTC CSLPARRGETQYF
TRBJ2-7 TRBV9 15 - - TGTGCCAGCAGCGTCAGCCAAGGGAGTGGGTACGAGCAGTACTTC CASSVSQGSGYEQYF
TRBJ1-1 TRBV15 18 - - TGTGCCACCAGCAGGAGGCCCCGTCTCCTGCCATCGAACACTGAAGCTTTCTTT CATSRRPRLLPSNTEAFF
TRBJ2-2 TRBV28 15 TRBD2 few TGTGCCAGCAGCGGCGGGGGGCAAATGGCCGGGGAGCTGTTTTTT CASSGGGQMAGELFF
TRBJ1-1 TRBV19 14 TRBD1 - TGTGCCAGCCGGATTAGACAGGGGCCCACTGAAGCTTTCTTT CASRIRQGPTEAFF
TRBJ2-6 TRBV6-2/TRBV6-3 15 TRBD1 - TGTGCCAGCAGCTCAGGGGGAGCTGGGGCCAACGTCCTGACTTTC CASSSGGAGANVLTF